These T cell receptor beta chains were read from a single sample in a study of T cell repertoires in cytomegalovirus infection. One entry per CDR3 protein results from TCRdb running MiXCR on the reads. Found here are roughly 630,000 distinct CDR3 sequences, roughly 26% of them singletons; the top ten hold 6.5% to 10%. Sequenced material: CD8+ T cells from PBMCs. These receptors came from a human donor in good health (CMV status not recorded). Some clones in this sample may be carry-over from other donors' samples. CDR3s include the opening cysteine and the closing phenylalanine or tryptophan. The D gene is left open where the match is weak. Expanded clones are given a class, and other clones once, few, many or no size at all.

d_call clone_size j_call v_call cdr3_length cdr3_nt cdr3_aa
- - TRBJ2-1 TRBV9 16 TGTGCCAGCAGCGTAGTAGGCCGGAGCTCCTACAATGAGCAGTTCTTC CASSVVGRSSYNEQFF
- once TRBJ1-5 TRBV2 14 TGTGCCAGCACCTCCGGGCCTAGCTATCAGCCCCAGCATTTT CASTSGPSYQPQHF
- - TRBJ1-1 TRBV19 13 TGTGCCAGTACCAAAGGGGGGGTTACTGAAGCTTTCTTT CASTKGGVTEAFF
- - TRBJ2-7 TRBV4-1 12 TGCGCCAGCAGCCAAGACCTGGAAGAGCAGTACTTC CASSQDLEEQYF
TRBD1 few TRBJ1-1 TRBV6-4 20 TGTGCCAGCAGTGACTCCGTTTATATGGACAGGAATAATATGAACACTGAAGCTTTCTTT CASSDSVYMDRNNMNTEAFF
TRBD2 few TRBJ2-7 TRBV29-1 12 TGCAGCGTGGGCGGGACTAGCGGGGCCCAGTACTTC CSVGGTSGAQYF
TRBD1 few TRBJ1-4 TRBV4-1 14 TGCGCCAGCAGCCAGGACAGGGAGTTTGAAAAACTGTTTTTT CASSQDREFEKLFF
- many TRBJ2-1 TRBV4-3 13 TGCGCCAGCAGCAAGACGGGGGACAATGAGCAGTTCTTC CASSKTGDNEQFF
TRBD2 few TRBJ2-4 TRBV12-3/TRBV12-4 18 TGTGCCAGCAGTCCCTCCGGACGACTAGCTCTAGCCAAAAACATTCAGTACTTC CASSPSGRLALAKNIQYF
- - TRBJ1-1 TRBV25-1 13 TGTGCCAGCAGTGAATTGGGGGCAGGGGAAGCTTTCTTT CASSELGAGEAFF
- - TRBJ2-5 TRBV28 15 TGTGCCAGCAGTTTATGGGGGACCGTACAAGAGACCCAGTACTTC CASSLWGTVQETQYF
- - TRBJ2-1 TRBV29-1 12 TGCAGCGTTTTGTGGGGCTACAATGAGCAGTTCTTC CSVLWGYNEQFF
- - TRBJ1-5 TRBV20-1 14 TGCAGTGCCAGAGGCGGGGAGAGCAATCAGCCCCAGCATTTT CSARGGESNQPQHF
TRBD2 few TRBJ2-1 TRBV6-8 15 TGTGCCAGCAGTTACAGTCTAGCGGCCTACAATGAGCAGTTCTTC CASSYSLAAYNEQFF
- - TRBJ2-3 TRBV28 15 TGTGCCAGCAGTTTAGACGTAGGGGACACAGATACGCAGTATTTT CASSLDVGDTDTQYF
- many TRBJ2-1 TRBV7-8 13 TGTGCCAGCAGCCCGCCCCAGGACAATGAGCAGTTCTTC CASSPPQDNEQFF
- many TRBJ2-2 TRBV7-6 16 TGTGCCAGCAGCTTAGAGGCAGCCTCGAACACCGGGGAGCTGTTTTTT CASSLEAASNTGELFF
TRBD1 - TRBJ1-2 TRBV7-9 15 TGTGCCAGCAGCCAAGGACAGGGGGCGTACGACGGCTACACCTTC CASSQGQGAYDGYTF
TRBD2 few TRBJ2-1 TRBV7-8 14 TGTGCCAGCCTCAGCGGGGGGGCCTACAATGAGCAGTTCTTC CASLSGGAYNEQFF
TRBD2 few TRBJ2-1 TRBV27 15 TGTGCCAGCAGTTTAATTAGCGGGACCGACAATGAGCAGTTCTTC CASSLISGTDNEQFF
- many TRBJ1-3 TRBV7-9 12 TGTGCCAGCAATCTTGAGGGAAACACCATATATTTT CASNLEGNTIYF
TRBD1 few TRBJ2-1 TRBV27 15 TGTGCCAGCAGTACGACAGGGGGCAGGTACAATGAGCAGTTCTTC CASSTTGGRYNEQFF
- few TRBJ1-2 TRBV11-2 12 TGTGCCAGCAGCTTAGTGGAATATGGCTACACCTTC CASSLVEYGYTF
- few TRBJ2-7 TRBV20-1 11 TGCAGTGCTGGACCCGTCTACGAGCAGTACTTC CSAGPVYEQYF
TRBD2 - TRBJ2-7 TRBV5-1 11 TGCGCCAGTGGTAGCGGGGAAGAGCAGTACTTC CASGSGEEQYF
- - TRBJ1-2 TRBV4-1 15 TGCGCCAGCAGCCAAGATCGGGGACCGGTGAGCGGCTACACCTTC CASSQDRGPVSGYTF
TRBD2 - TRBJ2-1 TRBV20-1 15 TGCAGTGCTAGAGGGAGGCTAGCGGTTCACAATGAGCAGTTCTTC CSARGRLAVHNEQFF
- once TRBJ2-5 TRBV6-2/TRBV6-3 15 TGTGCCAGCAGTTACAACGGGGCAACCCAAGAAACCCAGTACTTC CASSYNGATQETQYF
- - TRBJ2-1 TRBV20-1 15 TGCAGTGCCAAAGGCGTGGACTATACACGCAATGAGCAGTTCTTC CSAKGVDYTRNEQFF
TRBD2 - TRBJ2-3 TRBV28 16 TGTGCCAGCAGTCCGTGGACTAGCGGGTACACAGATACGCAGTATTTT CASSPWTSGYTDTQYF
- - TRBJ2-1 TRBV6-4 17 TGTGCCAGCAGTGCCCATGGAATAGCGGACTCCTACAATGAGCAGTTCTTC CASSAHGIADSYNEQFF
- few TRBJ2-2 TRBV2 16 TGTGCCAGCAGTCACCCAGGGGTGCCGGGCACCGGGGAGCTGTTTTTT CASSHPGVPGTGELFF
- - TRBJ2-3 TRBV6-1 19 TGTACCAGCAGTGAAGCGCTTGACGTAGGGAGAGGGGGCACAGATACGCAGTATTTT CTSSEALDVGRGGTDTQYF
TRBD1 many TRBJ2-4 TRBV6-6 16 TGTGCCAGCAGTTACTCGACAGGGGTTCAGGAAAACATTCAGTACTTC CASSYSTGVQENIQYF
- many TRBJ2-5 TRBV28 14 TGTGCCAGCAGTTTACCAGGGGCCCAAGAGACCCAGTACTTC CASSLPGAQETQYF
TRBD1 - TRBJ1-4 TRBV4-3 15 TGCGCCAGCAGACTCACAGGGGGCATCGGGGAAAAACTGTTTTTT CASRLTGGIGEKLFF
- many TRBJ2-2 TRBV28 12 TGTGCCAGCATCACAGGGTCCGGGGAGCTGTTTTTT CASITGSGELFF
- few TRBJ2-3 TRBV20-1 11 TGCAGTGCCCTTAGCACAGATACGCAGTATTTT CSALSTDTQYF
TRBD2 many TRBJ2-5 TRBV12-3/TRBV12-4 14 TGTGCCAGCACCATCGTAGGGAGGGAAGAGACCCAGTACTTC CASTIVGREETQYF
- many TRBJ2-1 TRBV7-2 12 TGTGCCAGCAGCTTTACTAGTTTTGAGCAGTTCTTC CASSFTSFEQFF
TRBD1 - TRBJ1-2 TRBV4-1 14 TGCGCCAGCAGCCTCGACAGGGGAAGCGGTGACTACACCTTC CASSLDRGSGDYTF
- - TRBJ2-1 TRBV14 16 TGTGCCAGCAGCCAACGAAGGGCAGGTGGGAGAAATGAGCAGTTCTTC CASSQRRAGGRNEQFF
TRBD2 many TRBJ2-1 TRBV7-2 12 TGTGCCAGCAGTGGAGGGGAGGGTGAGCAGTTCTTC CASSGGEGEQFF
- few TRBJ1-1 TRBV29-1 12 TGCAGCGTTGGGGGTGTGAACACTGAAGCTTTCTTT CSVGGVNTEAFF
- many TRBJ2-1 TRBV7-2 16 TGTGCCAGCAGCCTGTGGGACGGGGACTCCTACAATGAGCAGTTCTTC CASSLWDGDSYNEQFF
- many TRBJ2-7 TRBV7-6 13 TGTGCCAGCAGGGCGAGCCTCCTTTTCGAGCAGTACTTC CASRASLLFEQYF
- - TRBJ1-1 TRBV7-8 15 TGTGCCAGCAGCCCTACCGCGACAGTGAACACTGAAGCTTTCTTT CASSPTATVNTEAFF
TRBD1 few TRBJ2-2 TRBV6-5 17 TGTGCCAGCAGGCCCCGGGACAGGGTCCTCCTTGACGGGGAGCTGTTTTTT CASRPRDRVLLDGELFF
- - TRBJ1-2 TRBV28 16 TGTGCCACCCTGATGGAGGGGGGGCGCGGGTACTATGGCTACACCTTC CATLMEGGRGYYGYTF
- - TRBJ1-5 TRBV20-1 13 TGCAGTGCAGGAAAGGGTACTGCTCAGCCCCAGCATTTT CSAGKGTAQPQHF
TRBD2 few TRBJ2-1 TRBV5-1 17 TGCGCCAGCAGCTTGCAGACTAGCGGGGGGGCCTACAATGAGCAGTTCTTC CASSLQTSGGAYNEQFF
- - TRBJ2-3 TRBV28 14 TGTGCCAGCGGCCTTATACAGGGGGGGGATACGCAGTATTTT CASGLIQGGDTQYF
- - TRBJ1-2 TRBV20-1 9 TGCAGTGCTAGAGAAAGACGCTCCTTC CSARERRSF
- - TRBJ1-2 TRBV7-8 15 TGTGCCAGCAGCGTGAACAGGCGGTACATCTATGGCTACACCTTC CASSVNRRYIYGYTF
TRBD2 many TRBJ2-1 TRBV7-8 13 TGTGCCAGCAGCTTATCAGGGAGGGATGAGCAGTTCTTC CASSLSGRDEQFF
- few TRBJ1-1 TRBV19 14 TGTGCCAGTAGTATCGCACAGGGGAACACTGAAGCTTTCTTT CASSIAQGNTEAFF
- - TRBJ2-1 TRBV20-1 13 TGCAGTGCTAGACCCACCACCTACAATGAGCAGTTCTTC CSARPTTYNEQFF
TRBD1 - TRBJ1-4 TRBV27 14 TGTGCCAGCAGTATCCGGACAGGGAGCGAAAAACTGTTTTTT CASSIRTGSEKLFF
- - TRBJ1-2 TRBV10-3 14 TGTGCCATCAGTGACCCCTGGACAGACTATGGCTACACCTTC CAISDPWTDYGYTF